The rows below give T cell receptor beta chains drawn from one sample of a study of blood T cell repertoires in COVID-19. The table came from immunoSEQ multiplex PCR; TCRdb's copy has only in-frame clones and leaves some out. The data hold more than 250,000 clones, with more than 75% observed a single time. The specimen sequenced was PBMCs or T cells enriched from blood (not recorded which). The receptor set was obtained from a woman in her twenties or thirties who had recovered from COVID-19. CDR3s include the opening cysteine and the closing phenylalanine or tryptophan. Fields, in order: CDR3 protein, CDR3 DNA, clone size, D gene, J gene, V gene. D genes are given only for firm matches. Only part of the rows carry a size: once, few, many, or a class if the clone is expanded.

CDR3aa: CASSVTPGSYNEQFF
CDR3nt: TGTGCCAGTAGTGTCACCCCGGGTTCCTACAATGAGCAGTTCTTC
abundance: NA
d_gene: NA
j_gene: TRBJ2-1
v_gene: TRBV19

CDR3aa: CASSVGAGDHNEQFF
CDR3nt: TGTGCCAGCAGCGTAGGGGCGGGGGACCACAATGAGCAGTTCTTC
abundance: NA
d_gene: TRBD2
j_gene: TRBJ2-1
v_gene: TRBV9

CDR3aa: CASSNRGSGANVLTF
CDR3nt: TGTGCCAGCAGCAACAGGGGTTCTGGGGCCAACGTCCTGACTTTC
abundance: NA
d_gene: TRBD1
j_gene: TRBJ2-6
v_gene: TRBV9

CDR3aa: CASSTMGHRTLHF
CDR3nt: TGTGCCAGTAGTACCATGGGACACCGGACCCTCCACTTT
abundance: NA
d_gene: NA
j_gene: TRBJ1-6
v_gene: TRBV19

CDR3aa: CASSQGGTGTNEKLFF
CDR3nt: TGTGCCAGCAGCCAAGGGGGAACAGGTACTAATGAAAAACTGTTTTTT
abundance: NA
d_gene: NA
j_gene: TRBJ1-4
v_gene: TRBV28

CDR3aa: CASSEQSDSPLHF
CDR3nt: TGTGCCAGCAGTGAACAATCGGATTCACCCCTCCACTTT
abundance: NA
d_gene: NA
j_gene: TRBJ1-6
v_gene: TRBV25-1

CDR3aa: CASSLEAGGNQPQHF
CDR3nt: TGCGCCAGCAGCTTGGAGGCAGGGGGGAATCAGCCCCAGCATTTT
abundance: NA
d_gene: TRBD1
j_gene: TRBJ1-5
v_gene: TRBV5-1

CDR3aa: CASSVEPGLAGGADTQYF
CDR3nt: TGTGCCAGCAGCGTGGAACCGGGACTAGCGGGGGGGGCAGATACGCAGTATTTT
abundance: NA
d_gene: TRBD2
j_gene: TRBJ2-3
v_gene: TRBV9

CDR3aa: CASSQTGGNQPQHF
CDR3nt: TGTGCCAGCAGCCAAACAGGGGGCAATCAGCCCCAGCATTTT
abundance: NA
d_gene: TRBD1
j_gene: TRBJ1-5
v_gene: TRBV7-9

CDR3aa: CASSLEGYEQYF
CDR3nt: TGTGCCAGCAGTTTGGAGGGGTACGAGCAGTACTTC
abundance: NA
d_gene: NA
j_gene: TRBJ2-7
v_gene: TRBV12-3/TRBV12-4

CDR3aa: CASSQRASTEAFF
CDR3nt: TGTGCCAGCAGCCAGAGGGCCAGCACTGAAGCTTTCTTT
abundance: NA
d_gene: NA
j_gene: TRBJ1-1
v_gene: TRBV3-1/TRBV3-2

CDR3aa: CATQGGYNEQFF
CDR3nt: TGTGCCACCCAGGGAGGCTACAATGAGCAGTTCTTC
abundance: NA
d_gene: NA
j_gene: TRBJ2-1
v_gene: TRBV24-1

CDR3aa: CASSFLDRGPTGELFF
CDR3nt: TGTGCCAGCAGTTTTCTGGACAGGGGACCTACCGGGGAGCTGTTTTTT
abundance: once
d_gene: TRBD1
j_gene: TRBJ2-2
v_gene: TRBV28

CDR3aa: CASSLGLGQPQHF
CDR3nt: TGTGCCAGCAGCTTGGGACTGGGGCAGCCCCAGCATTTT
abundance: NA
d_gene: NA
j_gene: TRBJ1-5
v_gene: TRBV7-3

CDR3aa: CASSFAAHQPQHF
CDR3nt: TGTGCCAGCAGTTTCGCGGCACATCAGCCCCAGCATTTT
abundance: NA
d_gene: NA
j_gene: TRBJ1-5
v_gene: TRBV28

CDR3aa: CASRVWGGAYEQYF
CDR3nt: TGTGCCAGCAGGGTATGGGGGGGGGCCTACGAGCAGTACTTC
abundance: NA
d_gene: TRBD2
j_gene: TRBJ2-7
v_gene: TRBV28

CDR3aa: CASSSDLGLSGNTIYF
CDR3nt: TGTGCCAGCAGCTCAGATTTGGGCCTCTCTGGAAACACCATATATTTT
abundance: NA
d_gene: NA
j_gene: TRBJ1-3
v_gene: TRBV5-4